Listed below are T cell receptor beta chains from one sample, sequenced in a study of T-cell memory formation after mild COVID-19. TCRdb analysed the 5' RACE reads with MiXCR anew, one entry per CDR3 protein. The table has roughly 300,000 distinct CDR3 sequences, roughly 8.2% seen once; the top ten hold about 20%. The specimen sequenced was PBMCs or a T cell subset sorted from them (not recorded which). These receptors originate from a young man who had mild COVID-19 (a few samples of this study predate the infection). Cell type and time point are not known. Both conserved end residues are trimmed from each CDR3. Size is omitted from some rows. Given values are once, few, many or a class for expanded clones.

cdr3_length clone_size v_call cdr3_aa
12 - TRBV27 ASSFIGPNSPLH
13 - TRBV7-3 ASSLSGTVLGEQY
11 - TRBV7-9 ASSTTGFEKLF
12 - TRBV9 ASSVGTARETQY
12 few TRBV7-2 ASSLTGNNSPLH
13 few TRBV18 ASSPVQGTNEKLF
13 many TRBV5-1 ASHAQGSLAYEQF
14 - TRBV6-2/TRBV6-3 ASSYSGVPWTGELF
14 - TRBV4-1 ASSQRDRAPWGTQY
13 few TRBV9 ASSDPQGATDTQY
11 few TRBV7-2 ASSWAVGNTIY
13 - TRBV4-2 ASSHGLAGTGELF
14 few TRBV15 ATSRIQTGGTGELF
11 few TRBV11-2 ASSHDSFYGYT
9 - TRBV10-3 AISGSYEQY
11 few TRBV5-6 ASSLEPTYGYT
11 few TRBV29-1 SVETSGVGIQY
12 - TRBV19 ASRVQGSADTQY
12 many TRBV12-3/TRBV12-4 ASSQAGDTDTQY
13 many TRBV5-1 ASSLRGVTNEKLF
9 many TRBV27 ASSNNYEQY
17 - TRBV23-1 ASRPPKDRGIKSSYEQY
12 few TRBV14 ASSVWRGRGEQF
12 few TRBV20-1 SAFSPLAKNIQY
11 few TRBV10-2 ASSDQRNTEAF
16 - TRBV5-1 ASSPTRFGHGDTGELF
11 - TRBV3-1 ASRKTGIYGYT
13 - TRBV7-2 ASSPRLAGGLEQF
12 - TRBV12-3/TRBV12-4 ASSEGPAKNIQY
14 few TRBV10-3 AISESGENFYQPQH
14 few TRBV7-9 ASSTRDRVISDTQY
12 - TRBV23-1 ASRQSGSPKTQY
9 many TRBV7-9 ASSFGTEAF
12 many TRBV10-3 AISANRVQETQY
15 few TRBV5-1 ASSLGTLNRQNTEAF
11 few TRBV27 ASSLSWGEGYT
13 few TRBV5-4 ASSPAGSEYNEQF